The clone carrying this TCR beta chain has ten or more counts. The V and J ends lost 6 bases and 4 bases, in that order; junction bases with no gene match: 6. The CDR3 totals 16 residues. The germline CDR1 and CDR2 sequences are SNHLY and FYNNEI. This specimen belongs to a study of shared clonotypes between healthy human individuals. Method: immunoSEQ multiplex PCR; TCRdb's copy keeps in-frame clones and lacks some. The data show roughly 1,100,000 clones, 60% to 80% seen once. Sequenced: memory CD4+ T cells sorted from blood. The subset: CD45RA-negative fraction. The clonotype originates from a man between 18 and 35 years old in good health. This rearrangement joins TRBV2 to TRBJ2-2, with 12 positions matching TRBD2. The CDR3 loop is CASRYLAGGLTGELFF. The CDR3 region has the DNA TGTGCCAGCAGATATCTAGCGGGGGGGCTCACCGGGGAGCTGTTTTTT.